The clone carrying this T cell receptor (beta chain) has a handful of counts. Its antigen is not identified. This sample was included in a study of identical twins. General observations from the study: Some out-of-frame alpha sequences were shared by twins, and these showed excess low generation probability. Carriage of fewer insertions was seen in abundant cord blood beta clonotypes, whereas memory repertoires showed none.

Each CDR3 protein gets one entry after TCRdb re-called the 5' RACE reads with MiXCR. Altogether over 500,000 distinct CDR3 sequences are present, around 20% being singletons, with the ten largest covering about 0.91%. CDR1 is MNHNS and CDR2 is SASEGT in the germline V gene. The CDR3 is 15 amino acids. Trimming removed 6 bases from V and 2 bases from J; junction bases left unmatched: 6. These data also featured in a second study, about T cells expressing NK-cell markers.

This clonotype was sampled from a woman aged 18-29 years in good health. The chain is built from TRBV6-1 and TRBJ1-5; 8 bases line up with TRBD1. Sequencing was carried out using CD4+ T cells sorted from blood. The CDR3 is CASRLTGAGNQPQHF. CDR3 in DNA: TGTGCCAGCAGACTGACAGGGGCGGGCAATCAGCCCCAGCATTTT.